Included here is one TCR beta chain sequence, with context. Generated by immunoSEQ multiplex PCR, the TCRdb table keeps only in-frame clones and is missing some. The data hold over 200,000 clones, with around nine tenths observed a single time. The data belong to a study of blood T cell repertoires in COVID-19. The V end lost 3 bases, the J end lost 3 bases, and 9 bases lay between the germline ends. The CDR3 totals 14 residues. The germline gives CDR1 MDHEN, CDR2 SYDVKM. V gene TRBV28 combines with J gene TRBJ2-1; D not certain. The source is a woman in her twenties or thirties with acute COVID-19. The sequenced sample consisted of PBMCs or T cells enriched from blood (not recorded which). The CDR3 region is CASSFTESYNEQFF. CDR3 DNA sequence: TGTGCCAGCAGTTTTACCGAGAGCTACAATGAGCAGTTCTTC.